This T cell receptor (beta chain) was retrieved from a study of blood T cell repertoires in COVID-19. Study-wide context: There were acute and convalescent COVID-19 samples, and they came from the United States, Italy and Spain. PBMCs, B-cell-depleted T cells, or T cells provided the cDNA or gDNA that made up the material.

The CDR3 loop spans 16 amino acids. Germline values: CDR1 SGHNT, CDR2 YYREEE (reference sequence). With V trimmed by 3 bases and J by 4 bases, 8 bases remained unmatched. As originally analysed: Nucleated cell number was recorded as an estimate derived from reference gene primer amplification. Sequencing was performed with immunoSEQ multiplex PCR; in TCRdb, only in-frame clones are kept and a portion is missing. V and J calls and clone size are copied from that table; D and trimming were computed from the DNA. The sample contains approximately 190,000 clones, around 90% of which appear only once. This clone has only one observation.

The source is a man between 60 and 70 years old with active or convalescent COVID-19. This chain uses TRBV5-4 with TRBJ1-2, with 11 bases fitting TRBD1. The material sequenced was peripheral blood. CDR3 sequence: CASSSDRGRPSYGYTF. The CDR3 bases are TGTGCCAGCAGCTCGGACAGGGGGCGCCCCAGCTATGGCTACACCTTC.